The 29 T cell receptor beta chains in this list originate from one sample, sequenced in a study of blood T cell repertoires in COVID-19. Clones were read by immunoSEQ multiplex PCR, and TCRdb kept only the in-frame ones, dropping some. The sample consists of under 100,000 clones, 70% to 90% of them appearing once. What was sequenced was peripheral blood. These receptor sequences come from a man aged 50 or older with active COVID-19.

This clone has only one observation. CDR3 nucleotide sequence: TGTGCCAGCAGCCCCCGGGACCCAGGTCAGGGGTACTCTGGAAACACCATATATTTT. Translated: CASSPRDPGQGYSGNTIYF. The J gene is TRBJ1-3, the V gene TRBV9; tentatively, D is TRBD1 (6 bases). Germline loops: CDR1 SGDLS, CDR2 YYNGEE. Between the trimmed V and J ends, which lost 4 bases and 0 bases, there was a span of 23 bases. CDR3 length: 19 amino acids. The full variable domain, its missing parts supplied by reference TRBV9 and TRBJ1-3, is DSGVTQTPKHLITATGQRVTLRCSPRSGDLSVYWYQQSLDQGLQFLIQYYNGEERAKGNILERFSAQQFPDLHSELNLSSLELGDSALYFCASSPRDPGQGYSGNTIYFGEGSWLTVV.

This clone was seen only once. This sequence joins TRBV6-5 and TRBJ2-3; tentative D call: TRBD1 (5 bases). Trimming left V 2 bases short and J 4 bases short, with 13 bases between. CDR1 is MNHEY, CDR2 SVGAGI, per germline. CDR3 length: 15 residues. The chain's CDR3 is CASSYRGGHSDTQYF. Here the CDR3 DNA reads TGTGCCAGCAGTTACAGGGGTGGACACTCAGATACGCAGTATTTT.

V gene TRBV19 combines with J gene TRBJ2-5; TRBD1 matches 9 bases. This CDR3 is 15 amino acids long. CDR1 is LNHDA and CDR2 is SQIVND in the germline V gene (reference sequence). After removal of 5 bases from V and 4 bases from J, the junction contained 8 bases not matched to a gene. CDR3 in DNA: TGTGCCAGTAGTCCCGGACAGGGGCGGGGAGAGACCCAGTACTTC. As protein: CASSPGQGRGETQYF.

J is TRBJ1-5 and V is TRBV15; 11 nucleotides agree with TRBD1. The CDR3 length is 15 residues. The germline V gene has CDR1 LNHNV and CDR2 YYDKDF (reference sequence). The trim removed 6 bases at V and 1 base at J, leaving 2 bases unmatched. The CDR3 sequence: CATRDRGPSNQPQHF. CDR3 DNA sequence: TGTGCCACCAGGGACAGGGGGCCAAGCAATCAGCCCCAGCATTTT.

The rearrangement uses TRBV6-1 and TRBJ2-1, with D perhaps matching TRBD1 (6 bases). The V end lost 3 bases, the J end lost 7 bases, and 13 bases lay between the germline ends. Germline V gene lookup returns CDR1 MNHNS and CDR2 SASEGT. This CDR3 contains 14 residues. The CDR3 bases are TGTGCCAGCAGTGAGCAGGGGCCCGCGAATGAGCAGTTCTTC. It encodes CASSEQGPANEQFF.

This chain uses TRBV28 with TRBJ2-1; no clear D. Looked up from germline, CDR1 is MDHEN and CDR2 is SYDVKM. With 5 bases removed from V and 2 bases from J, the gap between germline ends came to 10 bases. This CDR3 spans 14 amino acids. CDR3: CASSPLPTYNEQFF. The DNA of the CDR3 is TGTGCCAGCAGTCCCCTCCCTACCTACAATGAGCAGTTCTTC.

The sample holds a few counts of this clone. CDR3 nucleotides: TGTGCCAGCAGCTTTGGGTCAGGGGGCTACGAGCAGTACTTC. Encoded protein: CASSFGSGGYEQYF. The gene calls are TRBV7-2 and TRBJ2-7, with 7 bases that match TRBD1. Germline CDR1 and CDR2: SGHTA and FQGNSA. V was pared by 3 bases and J by 3 bases, with 5 bases of the junction left unmatched. This CDR3 spans 14 amino acids. The whole variable domain, filled in from reference TRBV7-2 and TRBJ2-7, reads GAGVSQSPSNKVTEKGKDVELRCDPISGHTALYWYRQSLGQGLEFLIYFQGNSAPDKSGLPSDRFSAERTGGSVSTLTIQRTQQEDSAVYLCASSFGSGGYEQYFGPGTRLTVT.

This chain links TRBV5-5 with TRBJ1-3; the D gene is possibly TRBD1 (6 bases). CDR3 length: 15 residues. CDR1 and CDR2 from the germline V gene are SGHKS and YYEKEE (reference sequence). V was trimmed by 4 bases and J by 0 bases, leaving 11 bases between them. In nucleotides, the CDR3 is TGTGCCAGCAGCCTTGGGACAAACTCTGGAAACACCATATATTTT. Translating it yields CASSLGTNSGNTIYF. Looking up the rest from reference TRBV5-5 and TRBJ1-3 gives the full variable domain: DAGVTQSPTHLIKTRGQQVTLRCSPISGHKSVSWYQQVLGQGPQFIFQYYEKEERGRGNFPDRFSARQFPNYSSELNVNALLLGDSALYLCASSLGTNSGNTIYFGEGSWLTVV.

For the CDR3, the DNA is TGTGCCAGCAGCCTGCCACGTTGGACAGGGGGTTTCGCCGGGGAGCTGTTTTTT. As protein: CASSLPRWTGGFAGELFF. The chain joins TRBV7-8 to TRBJ2-2, with 10 positions matching TRBD1. This CDR3 has 18 residues. The J segment lost 6 bases and the V segment lost 5 bases, leaving 15 bases of the junction unmatched. Germline V gene lookup returns CDR1 SGHVS and CDR2 FQNEAQ.

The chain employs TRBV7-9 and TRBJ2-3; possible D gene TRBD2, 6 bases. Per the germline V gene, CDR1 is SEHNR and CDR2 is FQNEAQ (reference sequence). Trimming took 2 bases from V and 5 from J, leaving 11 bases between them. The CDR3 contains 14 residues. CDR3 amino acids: CASSLYGGVDTQYF. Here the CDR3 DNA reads TGTGCCAGCAGCTTATACGGGGGTGTAGATACGCAGTATTTT. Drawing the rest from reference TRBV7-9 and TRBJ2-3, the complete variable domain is DTGVSQNPRHKITKRGQNVTFRCDPISEHNRLYWYRQTLGQGPEFLTYFQNEAQLEKSRLLSDRFSAERPKGSFSTLEIQRTEQGDSAMYLCASSLYGGVDTQYFGPGTRLTVL.

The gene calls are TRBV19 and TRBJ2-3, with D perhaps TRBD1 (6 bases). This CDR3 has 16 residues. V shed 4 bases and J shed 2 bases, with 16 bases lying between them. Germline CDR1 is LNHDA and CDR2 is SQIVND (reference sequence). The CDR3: CASSTAWDIFTDTQYF. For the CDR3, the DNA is TGTGCCAGTAGTACCGCTTGGGACATTTTCACAGATACGCAGTATTTT.

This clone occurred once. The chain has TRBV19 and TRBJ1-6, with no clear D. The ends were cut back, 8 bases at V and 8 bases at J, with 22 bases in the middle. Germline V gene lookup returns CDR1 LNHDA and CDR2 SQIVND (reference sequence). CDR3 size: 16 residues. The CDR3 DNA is TGTGCCAGTCGTCTCGCCCCGGCCTCGGGTGATTCACCCCTCCACTTT. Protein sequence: CASRLAPASGDSPLHF.

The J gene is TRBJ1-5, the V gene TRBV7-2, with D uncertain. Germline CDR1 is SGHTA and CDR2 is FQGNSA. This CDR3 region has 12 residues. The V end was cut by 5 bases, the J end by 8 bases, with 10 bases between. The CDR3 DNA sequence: TGTGCCAGCAGCCCAGGATCAAAGCCCCAGCATTTT. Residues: CASSPGSKPQHF. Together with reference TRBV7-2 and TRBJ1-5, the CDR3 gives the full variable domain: GAGVSQSPSNKVTEKGKDVELRCDPISGHTALYWYRQSLGQGLEFLIYFQGNSAPDKSGLPSDRFSAERTGGSVSTLTIQRTQQEDSAVYLCASSPGSKPQHFGDGTRLSIL.

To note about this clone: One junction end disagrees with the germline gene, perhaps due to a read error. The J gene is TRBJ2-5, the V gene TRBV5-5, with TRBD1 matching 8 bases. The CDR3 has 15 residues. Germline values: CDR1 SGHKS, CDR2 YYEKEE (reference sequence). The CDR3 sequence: CTSSSHGQGSETQYF. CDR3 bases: TGTACCAGCAGCTCCCACGGACAGGGTTCAGAGACCCAGTACTTC.

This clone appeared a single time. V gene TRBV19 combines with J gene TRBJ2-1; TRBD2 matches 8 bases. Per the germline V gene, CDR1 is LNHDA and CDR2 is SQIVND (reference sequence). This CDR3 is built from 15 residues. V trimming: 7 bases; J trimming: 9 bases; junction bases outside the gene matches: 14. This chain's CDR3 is CASIPSGRRDGEQFF. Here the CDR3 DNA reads TGTGCCAGTATTCCGAGCGGGAGAAGGGACGGTGAGCAGTTCTTC.

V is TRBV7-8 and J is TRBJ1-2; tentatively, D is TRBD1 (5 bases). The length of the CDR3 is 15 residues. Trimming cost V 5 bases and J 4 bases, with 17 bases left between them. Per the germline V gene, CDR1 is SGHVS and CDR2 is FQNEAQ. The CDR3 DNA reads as TGTGCCAGCAGCCCAAACAGGTTACAACCCTATGGCTACACCTTC. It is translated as CASSPNRLQPYGYTF.

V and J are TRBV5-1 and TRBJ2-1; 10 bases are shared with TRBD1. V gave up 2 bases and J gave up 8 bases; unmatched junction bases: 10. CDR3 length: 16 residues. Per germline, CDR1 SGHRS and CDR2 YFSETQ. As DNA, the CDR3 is TGCGCCAGCAGCTTTAACCCGGGACAGGGGAGGGATGAGCAGTTCTTC. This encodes CASSFNPGQGRDEQFF.

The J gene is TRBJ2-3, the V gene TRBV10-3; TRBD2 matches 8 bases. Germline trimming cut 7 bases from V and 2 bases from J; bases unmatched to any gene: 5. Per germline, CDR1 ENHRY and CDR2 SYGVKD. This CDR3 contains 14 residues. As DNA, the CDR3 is TGTGCCATCACCAGCGGGAGAGTCACAGATACGCAGTATTTT. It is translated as CAITSGRVTDTQYF.

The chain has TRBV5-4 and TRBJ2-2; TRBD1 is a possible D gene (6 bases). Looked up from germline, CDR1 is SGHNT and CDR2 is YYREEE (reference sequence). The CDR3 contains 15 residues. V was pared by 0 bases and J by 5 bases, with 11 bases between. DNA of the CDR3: TGTGCCAGCAGCTTGGAGGGACAAAGGACCGGGGAGCTGTTTTTT. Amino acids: CASSLEGQRTGELFF.

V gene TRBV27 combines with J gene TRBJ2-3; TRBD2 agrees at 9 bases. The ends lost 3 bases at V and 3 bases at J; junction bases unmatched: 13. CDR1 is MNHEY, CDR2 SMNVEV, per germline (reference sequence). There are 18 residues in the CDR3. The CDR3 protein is CASSFDRRIAGETDTQYF. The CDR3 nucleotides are TGTGCCAGCAGTTTCGACCGCCGAATAGCGGGAGAAACAGATACGCAGTATTTT.

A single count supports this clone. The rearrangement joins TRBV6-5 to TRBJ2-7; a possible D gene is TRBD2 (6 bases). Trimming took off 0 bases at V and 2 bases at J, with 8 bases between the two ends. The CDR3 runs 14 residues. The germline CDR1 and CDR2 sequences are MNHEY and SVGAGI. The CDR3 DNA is TGTGCCAGCAGTTACTCGGGCGGGACCTACGAGCAGTACTTC. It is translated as CASSYSGGTYEQYF.

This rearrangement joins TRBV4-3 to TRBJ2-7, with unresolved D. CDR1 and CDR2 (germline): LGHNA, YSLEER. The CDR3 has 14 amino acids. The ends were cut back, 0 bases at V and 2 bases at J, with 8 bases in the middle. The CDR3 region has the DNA TGCGCCAGCAGCCAAGAGTACACAACCTACGAGCAGTACTTC. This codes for CASSQEYTTYEQYF.

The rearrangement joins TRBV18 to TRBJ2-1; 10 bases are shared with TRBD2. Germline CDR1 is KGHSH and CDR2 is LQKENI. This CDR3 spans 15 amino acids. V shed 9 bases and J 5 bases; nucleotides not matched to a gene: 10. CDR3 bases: TGTGCCAGTTCTCCGGGACTAGCGCAAGACAATGAGCAGTTCTTC. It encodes CASSPGLAQDNEQFF.

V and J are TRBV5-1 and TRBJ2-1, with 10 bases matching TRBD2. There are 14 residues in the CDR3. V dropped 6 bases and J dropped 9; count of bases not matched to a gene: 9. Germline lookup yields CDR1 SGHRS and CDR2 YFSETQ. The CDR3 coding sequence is TGCGCCAGCATTCAATCTAGCGGGAGCGGTGAGCAGTTCTTC. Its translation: CASIQSSGSGEQFF.

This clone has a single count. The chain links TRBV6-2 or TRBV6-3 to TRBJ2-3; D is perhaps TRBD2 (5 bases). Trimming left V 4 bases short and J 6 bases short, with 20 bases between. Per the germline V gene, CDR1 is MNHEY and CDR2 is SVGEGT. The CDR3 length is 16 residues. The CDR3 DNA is TGTGCCAGCAGTTCCGCCGGACTGGGGTCGGCGGATACGCAGTATTTT. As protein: CASSSAGLGSADTQYF.

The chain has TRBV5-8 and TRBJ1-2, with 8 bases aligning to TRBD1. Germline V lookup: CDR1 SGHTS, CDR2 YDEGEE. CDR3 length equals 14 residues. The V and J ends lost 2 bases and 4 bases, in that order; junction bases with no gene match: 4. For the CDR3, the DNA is TGTGCCAGCAGCTTCCTCGACAGGGGCTATGGCTACACCTTC. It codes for CASSFLDRGYGYTF.

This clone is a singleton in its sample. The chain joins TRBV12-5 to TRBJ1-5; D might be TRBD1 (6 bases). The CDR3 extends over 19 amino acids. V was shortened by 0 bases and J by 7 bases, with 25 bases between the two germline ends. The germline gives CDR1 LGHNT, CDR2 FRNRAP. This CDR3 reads CASGLVSEYRAPNGQPQHF. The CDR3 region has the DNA TGTGCTAGTGGTTTGGTATCGGAGTACAGGGCCCCTAATGGCCAGCCCCAGCATTTT.

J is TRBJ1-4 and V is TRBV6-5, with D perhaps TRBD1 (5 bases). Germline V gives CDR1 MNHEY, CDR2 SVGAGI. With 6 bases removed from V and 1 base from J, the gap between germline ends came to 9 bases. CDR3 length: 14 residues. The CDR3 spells CASRQGGTNEKLFF. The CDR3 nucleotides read TGTGCCAGCAGGCAGGGAGGAACTAATGAAAAACTGTTTTTT.

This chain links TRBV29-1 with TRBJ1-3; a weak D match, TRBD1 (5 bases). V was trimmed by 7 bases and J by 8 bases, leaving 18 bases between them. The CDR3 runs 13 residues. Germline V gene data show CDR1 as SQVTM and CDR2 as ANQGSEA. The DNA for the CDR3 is TGCAGCGCGGGGGAGTCGGGGGGAGACACCATATATTTT. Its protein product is CSAGESGGDTIYF. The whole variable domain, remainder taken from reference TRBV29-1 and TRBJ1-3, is SAVISQKPSRDICQRGTSLTIQCQVDSQVTMMFWYRQQPGQSLTLIATANQGSEATYESGFVIDKFPISRPNLTFSTLTVSNMSPEDSSIYLCSAGESGGDTIYFGEGSWLTVV.